Following are 9 T cell receptor beta chains from one sample sequenced in a study of blood T cell repertoires in COVID-19. Some clones are missing from TCRdb's copy, which holds only in-frame ones; the method was immunoSEQ multiplex PCR. The data contain 450,000 to 600,000 clones, around 90% of them singletons. The material sequenced was PBMCs or T cells enriched from blood (not recorded which). These receptor sequences come from a woman younger than 35 who had recovered from COVID-19.

This clone was seen just once. V is TRBV28 and J is TRBJ1-2; 7 bases are a match to TRBD1. J was trimmed by 4 bases and V by 2 bases; bases with no gene match: 7. This CDR3 is 15 amino acids long. Germline V CDR1 and CDR2: MDHEN, SYDVKM. CDR3 coding DNA: TGTGCCAGCAGTTTAAGGGACAGCATCATCTATGGCTACACCTTC. Encoded protein: CASSLRDSIIYGYTF.

CDR3 protein: CASSLGVAGTQFF. The CDR3 nucleotides read TGTGCCAGCAGCTTAGGCGTAGCGGGGACACAGTTCTTC. V and J are TRBV11-3 and TRBJ2-1; 8 nucleotides align to TRBD2. V dropped 1 base and J dropped 13; count of bases not matched to a gene: 6. The CDR3 has 13 amino acids. Germline V CDR1 and CDR2: SGHNT, YENEEA.

This clone appeared a few times. This sequence joins TRBV3-1 (or the pseudogene TRBV3-2) and TRBJ2-2; 12 nucleotides line up with TRBD2. The CDR3 is 17 amino acids. V was pared by 0 bases and J by 1 base, with 0 bases of the junction left unmatched. Germline CDR1 and CDR2: LGHDT and YNNKEL (reference sequence). CDR3 sequence (DNA): TGTGCCAGCAGCCAAGAGGGACTAGCGGGGAACACCGGGGAGCTGTTTTTT. This gives the protein CASSQEGLAGNTGELFF.

This clone was seen a handful of times. The chain couples TRBV7-2 to TRBJ2-7; D gene ambiguous. Germline V gene data show CDR1 as SGHTA and CDR2 as FQGNSA. The CDR3 sequence is 16 residues long. The V gene lost 3 bases and the J gene lost 7 bases, with 22 bases spanning the gap. CDR3 DNA: TGTGCCAGCAGCTTTTATCCCCCAAGACTCCCTCGGGAGCAGTACTTC. Amino acids: CASSFYPPRLPREQYF.

The chain links TRBV7-8 to TRBJ1-2, with D hard to call. The CDR3 totals 15 residues. V was shortened by 1 base and J by 0 bases, with 9 bases between the two germline ends. Looked up from germline, CDR1 is SGHVS and CDR2 is FQNEAQ. As DNA, the CDR3 is TGTGCCAGCAGCTTAGATTACCTAGCTAACTATGGCTACACCTTC. This codes for CASSLDYLANYGYTF.

The rearrangement uses TRBV14 and TRBJ1-5; 10 bases fit TRBD1. The CDR3 is 15 residues long. The germline CDR1 and CDR2 sequences are SGHDN and FVKESK. V shed 4 bases and J 1 base; nucleotides not matched to a gene: 1. The CDR3 nucleotides read TGTGCCAGCAGCCCGGACAGGGGGAGCAATCAGCCCCAGCATTTT. This codes for CASSPDRGSNQPQHF.

V is TRBV5-1 and J is TRBJ1-6; TRBD1 agrees at 7 bases. V lost 0 bases and J lost 9; bases outside the gene matches: 6. The CDR3 consists of 15 residues. The germline CDR1 and CDR2 sequences are SGHRS and YFSETQ. As DNA, the CDR3 is TGCGCCAGCAGCTTGGCCGGGCAGGGGGGTTCACCCCTCCACTTT. It specifies CASSLAGQGGSPLHF.

The chain couples TRBV9 to TRBJ1-2; a weak D match, TRBD1 (5 bases). This CDR3 contains 14 residues. Germline V gene data show CDR1 as SGDLS and CDR2 as YYNGEE. V dropped 0 bases and J dropped 6 bases, with 12 bases sitting between them. This CDR3 is CASSVGDRGNGYTF. The CDR3 DNA reads TGTGCCAGCAGCGTAGGAGACAGAGGCAATGGCTACACCTTC.

The chain employs TRBV3-1 (or the pseudogene TRBV3-2) and TRBJ2-1; the match to TRBD2 covers 10 bases. Looked up from germline, CDR1 is LGHDT and CDR2 is YNNKEL (reference sequence). V trimming: 2 bases; J trimming: 10 bases; junction bases outside the gene matches: 8. This CDR3 region has 15 residues. The CDR3 DNA follows: TGTGCCAGCAGCCAAATCAGCGGGGGGGCACAAGAGCAGTTCTTC. Protein product: CASSQISGGAQEQFF.